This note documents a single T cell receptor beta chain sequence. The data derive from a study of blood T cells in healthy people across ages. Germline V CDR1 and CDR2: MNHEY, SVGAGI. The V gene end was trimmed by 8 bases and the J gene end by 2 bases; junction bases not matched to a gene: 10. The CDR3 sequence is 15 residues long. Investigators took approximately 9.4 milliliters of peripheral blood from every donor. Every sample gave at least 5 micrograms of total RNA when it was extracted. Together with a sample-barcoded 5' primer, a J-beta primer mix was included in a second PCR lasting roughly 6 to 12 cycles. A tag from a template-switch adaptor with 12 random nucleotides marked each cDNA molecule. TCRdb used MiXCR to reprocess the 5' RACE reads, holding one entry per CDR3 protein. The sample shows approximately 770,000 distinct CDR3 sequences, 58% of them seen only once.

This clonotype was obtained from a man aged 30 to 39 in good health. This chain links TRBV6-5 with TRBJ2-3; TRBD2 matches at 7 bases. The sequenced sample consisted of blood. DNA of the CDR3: TGTGCCAGCGAATCCAGCGGGGACCTCACAGATACGCAGTATTTT. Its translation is CASESSGDLTDTQYF.